The source of this T cell receptor (beta chain) is a study of tissue T cells after allogeneic stem cell transplantation. Study information: About 5 GVHD patients had recipient-origin PBMCs collected before transplant.

The study, taken as a whole, reports: The study did not identify alloreactive or antigen-specific tissue TCRs, and some clones might be persisting host cells.

Points on this clone: The antigen is not known.

The CDR3 has 16 residues. Trimming removed 4 bases from V and 0 bases from J; junction bases left unmatched: 8. CDR1 and CDR2 from the germline V gene are GTSNPN and SVGIG (reference sequence). Clones were sequenced by immunoSEQ multiplex PCR, and TCRdb holds only the in-frame ones, with some missing. This sample carries roughly 30,000 clones, over 75% of them seen once, and the ten largest clones take 3% to 4%. Sequencing used blood, obtained before transplantation. The rearrangement uses TRBV30 and TRBJ2-1, with 8 positions matching TRBD1. This receptor was identified in a woman between 18 and 50 years old who later had graft-versus-host disease after an allogeneic stem cell transplant. CDR3 nucleotide sequence: TGTGCCTGGACCGTAACAGGGGGAAGCTCCTACAATGAGCAGTTCTTC. It is translated as CAWTVTGGSSYNEQFF. The whole variable domain, remainder taken from reference TRBV30 and TRBJ2-1, is SQTIHQWPATLVQPVGSPLSLECTVEGTSNPNLYWYRQAAGRGLQLLFYSVGIGQISSEVPQNLSASRPQDRQFILSSKKLLLSDSGFYLCAWTVTGGSSYNEQFFGPGTRLTVL.